These 12 T cell receptor beta chains were all obtained from the same sample, sequenced in a study of technical replicates of blood from several donors. Sequencing was performed with immunoSEQ multiplex PCR; in TCRdb, only in-frame clones are kept and a portion is missing. Of around 67,000 clones listed, more than 75% were seen once; the top ten hold less than 6.5%. Sequenced sample: PBMCs. The receptors stem from a human donor in good health. Some clones in this sample may be carry-over from other donors' samples.

The chain is built from TRBV19 and TRBJ2-1; 7 bases line up with TRBD1. The CDR3 totals 14 residues. The trim removed 6 bases at V and 6 bases at J, leaving 8 bases unmatched. CDR1 LNHDA and CDR2 SQIVND come from the germline V gene (reference sequence). The CDR3 DNA follows: TGTGCCAGTAGCACAGGGGCATCAGTCAATGAGCAGTTCTTC. Translation gives CASSTGASVNEQFF. The whole variable domain, remainder taken from reference TRBV19 and TRBJ2-1, is DGGITQSPKYLFRKEGQNVTLSCEQNLNHDAMYWYRQDPGQGLRLIYYSQIVNDFQKGDIAEGYSVSREKKESFPLTVTSAQKNPTAFYLCASSTGASVNEQFFGPGTRLTVL.

The gene calls are TRBV10-3 and TRBJ2-5, with TRBD2 as a possible D gene (5 bases). This CDR3 comprises 15 residues. CDR1 ENHRY and CDR2 SYGVKD come from the germline V gene. Trimming stripped 2 bases from V and 3 bases from J, with 13 bases between. CDR3 sequence (DNA): TGTGCCATCAGTGAGGGTCAGGACTCGAAAGAGACCCAGTACTTC. Amino acid sequence: CAISEGQDSKETQYF.

This chain links TRBV12-5 with TRBJ2-3; 7 bases are a match to TRBD2. Germline CDR1 reads LGHNT; CDR2 reads FRNRAP. The CDR3 has 14 residues. V was clipped by 1 base and J by 5 bases; unmatched bases: 3. CDR3 region: CASGLGAGRDTQYF. CDR3 in DNA: TGTGCTAGTGGTTTGGGAGCGGGACGAGATACGCAGTATTTT.

The V and J genes are TRBV13 and TRBJ2-1, with 8 bases that match TRBD2. V shed 9 bases and J 1 base; nucleotides not matched to a gene: 11. This CDR3 spans 16 amino acids. CDR1 and CDR2 from the germline V gene are PRHDT and FYEKMQ (reference sequence). The CDR3 region is CASAKMAGGSYNEQFF. The DNA for the CDR3 is TGTGCCAGTGCGAAGATGGCGGGAGGTTCCTACAATGAGCAGTTCTTC. The full variable domain, in which reference TRBV13 and TRBJ2-1 provide the parts outside the CDR3, is AAGVIQSPRHLIKEKRETATLKCYPIPRHDTVYWYQQGPGQDPQFLISFYEKMQSDKGSIPDRFSAQQFSDYHSELNMSSLELGDSALYFCASAKMAGGSYNEQFFGPGTRLTVL.

This clone showed up just once. V is TRBV7-6 and J is TRBJ2-2, with 7 bases aligning to TRBD2. After removal of 4 bases from V and 1 base from J, the junction contained 9 bases not matched to a gene. From germline, CDR1 is SGHVS and CDR2 FNYEAQ. The CDR3 consists of 17 residues. The CDR3 DNA is TGTGCCAGCAGCTCAGGTGACGCTAGCGGGAACACCGGGGAGCTGTTTTTT. Protein sequence: CASSSGDASGNTGELFF. The whole variable domain, filled in from reference TRBV7-6 and TRBJ2-2, reads GAGVSQSPRYKVTKRGQDVALRCDPISGHVSLYWYRQALGQGPEFLTYFNYEAQQDKSGLPNDRFSAERPEGSISTLTIQRTEQRDSAMYRCASSSGDASGNTGELFFGEGSRLTVL.

The chain links TRBV10-3 to TRBJ1-6, with D possibly matching TRBD1 (5 bases). The germline V and J ends were trimmed by 7 bases and 7 bases, with 14 bases remaining between them. From germline, CDR1 is ENHRY and CDR2 SYGVKD. CDR3 length equals 14 residues. CDR3 DNA sequence: TGTGCCATCACCGGGACTTTGGGGAATTCACCCCTCCACTTT. Translated: CAITGTLGNSPLHF.

The chain joins TRBV30 to TRBJ1-5, with 8 bases fitting TRBD1. CDR1 is GTSNPN and CDR2 is SVGIG in the germline V gene (reference sequence). The trim removed 5 bases at V and 0 bases at J, leaving 0 bases unmatched. The CDR3 covers 13 residues. The CDR3 is CAWGQGSNQPQHF. The CDR3 DNA reads as TGTGCCTGGGGACAGGGTAGCAATCAGCCCCAGCATTTT.

The rearrangement links TRBV6-1 to TRBJ1-2; TRBD1 agrees at 11 bases. CDR1 is MNHNS and CDR2 is SASEGT in the germline V gene. The CDR3 loop spans 13 amino acids. The ends lost 10 bases at V and 4 bases at J; junction bases unmatched: 5. CDR3 nucleotide sequence: TGTGCCACCCCGGGACAGGGGGTCTATGGCTACACCTTC. Translation gives CATPGQGVYGYTF.

The J gene is TRBJ1-4, the V gene TRBV27; TRBD1 might be the D (5 bases). V lost 5 bases, J lost 7 bases, and 11 bases lay in between. The CDR3 extends over 13 amino acids. CDR1 is MNHEY, CDR2 SMNVEV, per germline (reference sequence). The CDR3 nucleotides read TGTGCCAGCAGTCGCCAGGGAGGTGAAAAACTGTTTTTT. It translates to CASSRQGGEKLFF. Full variable domain (outside the CDR3, taken from reference TRBV27 and TRBJ1-4): EAQVTQNPRYLITVTGKKLTVTCSQNMNHEYMSWYRQDPGLGLRQIYYSMNVEVTDKGDVPEGYKVSRKEKRNFPLILESPSPNQTSLYFCASSRQGGEKLFFGSGTQLSVL.

This rearrangement joins TRBV27 to TRBJ2-3, with 8 nucleotides matching TRBD2. V was pared by 4 bases and J by 2 bases, with 11 bases of the junction left unmatched. The length of the CDR3 is 17 residues. Germline V gives CDR1 MNHEY, CDR2 SMNVEV (reference sequence). Here the CDR3 DNA reads TGTGCCAGCAGTTCGTCTTGGCCGGGGGGGATCACAGATACGCAGTATTTT. It translates to CASSSSWPGGITDTQYF.

Written as DNA, the CDR3 is TGTGCCAGCAGTCAGGGTGGGACTGGATCCTACGAGCAGTACTTC. Residues: CASSQGGTGSYEQYF. V gene TRBV5-4 combines with J gene TRBJ2-7; weak D call: TRBD2 (6 bases). Germline V gives CDR1 SGHNT, CDR2 YYREEE (reference sequence). Trimming removed 5 bases from V and 1 base from J, with 16 bases in between. CDR3 length: 15 residues.

This rearrangement joins TRBV4-2 to TRBJ2-1; 13 positions match TRBD2. J was trimmed by 8 bases and V by 1 base; bases with no gene match: 8. The germline gives CDR1 LGHNA, CDR2 YNFKEQ. The CDR3 runs 17 residues. The CDR3 nucleotides are TGTGCCAGCAGCCAAGCCCCAGGGACTAGCGGGGACGATGAGCAGTTCTTC. This sequence encodes CASSQAPGTSGDDEQFF.